This T cell receptor (beta chain) emerged from a study of technical replicates of blood from four donors. Clones were read by immunoSEQ multiplex PCR, and TCRdb kept only the in-frame ones, dropping some. The sample holds 75,000 to 100,000 clones, approximately 95% seen once. This TCR was sampled from a human donor in good health. Input material: T cells isolated from PBMCs.

DNA for the CDR3: TGTGCCAGCAGCTTAGGGCACCCGAACACTGAAGCTTTCTTT. It specifies CASSLGHPNTEAFF. The gene calls are TRBV7-2 and TRBJ1-1; D gene unclear. V was pared by 1 base and J by 1 base, with 7 bases between. The V gene's germline CDR1 is SGHTA and CDR2 FQGNSA. CDR3 length: 14 amino acids.